The text below deals with one T cell receptor beta chain. The CDR3 runs to 13 residues. V was pared by 6 bases and J by 4 bases, with 7 bases between. This entry is derived from a study of blood T cell repertoires in COVID-19. Study-level background: Collection of acute and convalescent COVID-19 samples took place in the United States, Italy and Spain.

Authors' processing steps: Scientists estimated how many nucleated cells there were by amplifying reference gene primers. Clones were read by immunoSEQ multiplex PCR, and TCRdb kept only the in-frame ones, dropping some. The DNA was the basis for D and trimming; V, J and clone size are from that table. Of 180,000 or so clones listed, over 80% were seen once; the top ten hold roughly 1.4%. J is TRBJ1-6 and V is TRBV12-3 or TRBV12-4; possible D gene TRBD1, 5 bases. This TCR was sampled from a woman aged 45-65 years with acute or convalescent COVID-19. The sample was peripheral blood. CDR3 protein: CASRGQYNSPLHF. The CDR3 DNA sequence: TGTGCCAGCAGAGGACAATATAATTCACCCCTCCACTTT.